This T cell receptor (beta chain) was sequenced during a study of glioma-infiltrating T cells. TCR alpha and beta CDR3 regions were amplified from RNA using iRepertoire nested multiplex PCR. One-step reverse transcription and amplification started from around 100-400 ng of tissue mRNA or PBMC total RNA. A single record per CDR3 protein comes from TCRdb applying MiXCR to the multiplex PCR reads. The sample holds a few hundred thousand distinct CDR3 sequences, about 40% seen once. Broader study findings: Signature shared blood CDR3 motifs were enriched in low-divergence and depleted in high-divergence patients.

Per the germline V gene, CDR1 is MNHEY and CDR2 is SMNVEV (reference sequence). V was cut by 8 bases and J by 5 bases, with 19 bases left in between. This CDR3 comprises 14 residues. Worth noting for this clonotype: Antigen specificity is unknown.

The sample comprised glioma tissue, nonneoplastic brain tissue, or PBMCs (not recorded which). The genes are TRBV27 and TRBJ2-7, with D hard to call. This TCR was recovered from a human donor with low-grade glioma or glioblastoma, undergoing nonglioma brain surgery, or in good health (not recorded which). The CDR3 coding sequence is TGTGCCAGCCTTACGCATCAGGCCGGGCACGAGCAGTACTTC. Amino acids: CASLTHQAGHEQYF.